The clone carrying this TCR beta chain was seen just once. Antigen unknown. This sample is part of a study of graft-versus-host responses after intestinal transplantation. Study details: Those transplanted obtained multivisceral, liver-intestinal, or isolated intestinal grafts. The whole recipient group had anti-thymocyte globulin induction followed by tacrolimus and steroids for three to four years.

Assay used: immunoSEQ multiplex PCR; TCRdb lists only in-frame clones, some missing. The sample records 85,000 to 90,000 clones, about four fifths being singletons. The CDR3 consists of 18 residues. With 4 bases removed from V and 0 bases from J, the gap between germline ends came to 21 bases. The germline gives CDR1 SEHNR, CDR2 FQNEAQ (reference sequence). Study observations and caveats: With peak circulating GvH clone levels came an association with early post-transplant HvG declines.

The TCR originated in a human donor who received an intestinal transplant. The source was unstimulated CD8+ T cells sorted from spleen or lymph node cells, collected before intestinal transplant. The gene calls are TRBV7-9 and TRBJ1-1; no definite D call. CDR3 sequence reads: CASSSNVRTSSMNTEAFF. In DNA form, the CDR3 reads TGTGCCAGCAGCTCTAACGTCAGGACCTCTTCTATGAACACTGAAGCTTTCTTT. The entire variable domain, with the rest obtained from reference TRBV7-9 and TRBJ1-1, is as follows: DTGVSQNPRHKITKRGQNVTFRCDPISEHNRLYWYRQTLGQGPEFLTYFQNEAQLEKSRLLSDRFSAERPKGSFSTLEIQRTEQGDSAMYLCASSSNVRTSSMNTEAFFGQGTRLTVV.